This T cell receptor (beta chain) was observed in a study of blood T cell repertoires in COVID-19. As for the study in general: Nucleic acid was either cDNA or gDNA, and it came from T cells, B-cell-depleted T cells, or PBMCs.

In the original analysis: Estimation of nucleated cell counts was performed using reference gene primer amplification. TCRdb's table, derived via immunoSEQ multiplex PCR, lists solely in-frame clones and lacks some. The V and J calls and clone size were taken over from that table, and D and trimming were inferred from the DNA. The top ten hold roughly a fifth of the sample, which has about 160,000 clones, around 80% seen once. In germline, CDR1 is GTSNPN, CDR2 SVGIG (reference sequence). J lost 1 base, V lost 4 bases, and 6 bases had no gene match. The CDR3 loop spans 14 amino acids. The chain combines TRBV30 with TRBJ1-1, with 7 bases identical to TRBD1. This sequence originates from a woman at least 80 years old with acute or convalescent COVID-19. Sequenced material: peripheral blood. The chain's CDR3 is CAWTQGQPNTEAFF. For the CDR3, the DNA is TGTGCCTGGACTCAGGGACAGCCGAACACTGAAGCTTTCTTT.